This TCR beta chain is from a study of blood T cell repertoires in COVID-19. The CDR3 runs to 15 residues. V lost 3 bases to trimming and J lost 5 bases, with 14 bases between them. Germline V gene sequence: CDR1 LGHDT, CDR2 YNNKEL (reference sequence). Profiled with immunoSEQ multiplex PCR; TCRdb holds only in-frame clones, not every one. Of roughly 300,000 clones in the sample, around 83% are singletons; the top ten hold roughly 1.3%. The sequence derives from a woman aged 50 to 60 with acute or convalescent COVID-19. Specimen: peripheral blood. The chain has TRBV3-1 (or the pseudogene TRBV3-2) and TRBJ1-5; D gene uncertain. CDR3: CASSQVEGGDQPQHF. In DNA, the CDR3 is TGTGCCAGCAGCCAGGTCGAGGGTGGGGATCAGCCCCAGCATTTT.